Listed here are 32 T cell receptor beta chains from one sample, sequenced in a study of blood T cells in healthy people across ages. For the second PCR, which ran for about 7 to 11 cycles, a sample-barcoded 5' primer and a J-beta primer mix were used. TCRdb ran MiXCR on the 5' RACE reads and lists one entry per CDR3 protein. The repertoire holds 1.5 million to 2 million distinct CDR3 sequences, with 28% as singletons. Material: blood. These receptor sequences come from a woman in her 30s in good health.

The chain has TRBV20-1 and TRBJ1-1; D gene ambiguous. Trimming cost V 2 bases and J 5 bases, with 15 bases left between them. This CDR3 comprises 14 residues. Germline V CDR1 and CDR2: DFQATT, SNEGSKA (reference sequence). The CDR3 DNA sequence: TGCAGTGCTAGAAAGGCCCCCGTAGGGACTGAAGCTTTCTTT. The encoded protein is CSARKAPVGTEAFF.

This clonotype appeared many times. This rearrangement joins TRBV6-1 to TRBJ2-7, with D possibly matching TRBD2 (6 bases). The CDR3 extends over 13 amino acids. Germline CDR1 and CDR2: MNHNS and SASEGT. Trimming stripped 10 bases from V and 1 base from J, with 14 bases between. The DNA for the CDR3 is TGTGCCACCGGCGGGGATTGGTCCTACGAGCAGTACTTC. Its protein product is CATGGDWSYEQYF.

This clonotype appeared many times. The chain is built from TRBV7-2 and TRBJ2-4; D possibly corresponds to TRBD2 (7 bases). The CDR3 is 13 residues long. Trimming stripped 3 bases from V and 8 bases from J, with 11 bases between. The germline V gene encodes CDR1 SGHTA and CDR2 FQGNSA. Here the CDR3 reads CASSLGGGDIQYF. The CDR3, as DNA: TGTGCCAGCAGCTTGGGAGGGGGGGACATTCAGTACTTC.

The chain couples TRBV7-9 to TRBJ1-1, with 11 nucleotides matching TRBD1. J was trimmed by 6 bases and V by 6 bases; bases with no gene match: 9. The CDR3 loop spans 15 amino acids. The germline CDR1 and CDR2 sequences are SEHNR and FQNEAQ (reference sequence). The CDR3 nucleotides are TGTGCCAGCAGTCCCCCGGACAGGGGGCTGTCTGAAGCTTTCTTT. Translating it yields CASSPPDRGLSEAFF. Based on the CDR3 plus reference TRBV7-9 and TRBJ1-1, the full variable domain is DTGVSQNPRHKITKRGQNVTFRCDPISEHNRLYWYRQTLGQGPEFLTYFQNEAQLEKSRLLSDRFSAERPKGSFSTLEIQRTEQGDSAMYLCASSPPDRGLSEAFFGQGTRLTVV.

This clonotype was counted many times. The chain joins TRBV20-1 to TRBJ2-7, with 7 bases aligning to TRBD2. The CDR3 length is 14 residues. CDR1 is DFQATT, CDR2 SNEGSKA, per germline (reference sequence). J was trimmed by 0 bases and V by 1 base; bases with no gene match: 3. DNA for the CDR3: TGCAGTGCTAGAGGGGGCGGGAGCTCCTACGAGCAGTACTTC. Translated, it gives CSARGGGSSYEQYF.

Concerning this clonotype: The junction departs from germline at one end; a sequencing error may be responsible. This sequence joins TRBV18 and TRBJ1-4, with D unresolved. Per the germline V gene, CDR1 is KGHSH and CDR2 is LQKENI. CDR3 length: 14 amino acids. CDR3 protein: CASSPVSPNEKRFF. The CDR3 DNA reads TGTGCCAGCTCACCAGTCAGCCCTAATGAAAAACGGTTTTTT.

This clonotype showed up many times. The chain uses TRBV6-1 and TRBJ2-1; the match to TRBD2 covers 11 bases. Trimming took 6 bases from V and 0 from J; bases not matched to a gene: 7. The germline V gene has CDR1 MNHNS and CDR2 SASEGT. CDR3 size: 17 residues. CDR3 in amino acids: CASSRLAGWSSYNEQFF. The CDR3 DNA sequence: TGTGCCAGCAGCAGACTAGCGGGGTGGAGCTCCTACAATGAGCAGTTCTTC.

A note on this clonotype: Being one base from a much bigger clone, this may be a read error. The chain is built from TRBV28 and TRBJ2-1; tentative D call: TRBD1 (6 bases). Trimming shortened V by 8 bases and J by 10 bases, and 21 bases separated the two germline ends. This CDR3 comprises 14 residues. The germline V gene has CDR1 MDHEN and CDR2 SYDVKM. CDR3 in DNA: TGTGCCAGCCCCAGGGCAGGGGAGACCTACGAGCAGTTCTTC. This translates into CASPRAGETYEQFF.

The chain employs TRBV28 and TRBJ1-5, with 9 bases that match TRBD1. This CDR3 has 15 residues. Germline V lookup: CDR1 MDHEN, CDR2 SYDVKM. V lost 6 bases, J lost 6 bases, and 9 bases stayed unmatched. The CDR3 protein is CASRTDGTGSQPQHF. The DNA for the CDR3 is TGTGCCAGCAGAACCGATGGGACAGGGAGTCAGCCCCAGCATTTT.

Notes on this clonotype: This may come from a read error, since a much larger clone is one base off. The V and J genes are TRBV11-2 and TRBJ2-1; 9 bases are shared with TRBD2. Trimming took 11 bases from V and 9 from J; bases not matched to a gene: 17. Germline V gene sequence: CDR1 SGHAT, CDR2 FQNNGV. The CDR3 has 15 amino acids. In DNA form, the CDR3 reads TGTGCCTGCACTCTAGCGGGACCTACCTACGGTGAGCAGTTCTTC. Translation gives CACTLAGPTYGEQFF.

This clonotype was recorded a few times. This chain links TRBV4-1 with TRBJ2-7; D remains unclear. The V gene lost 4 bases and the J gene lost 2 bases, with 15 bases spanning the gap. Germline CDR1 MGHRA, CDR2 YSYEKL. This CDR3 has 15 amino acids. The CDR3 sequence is CASSLSADVTYEQYF. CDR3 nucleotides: TGCGCCAGCAGCCTAAGCGCGGACGTCACCTACGAGCAGTACTTC.

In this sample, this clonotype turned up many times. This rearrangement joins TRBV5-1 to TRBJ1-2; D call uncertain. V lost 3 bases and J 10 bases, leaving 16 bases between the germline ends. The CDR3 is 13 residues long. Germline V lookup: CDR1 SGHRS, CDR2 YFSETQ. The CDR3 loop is CASSSVYGLTYTF. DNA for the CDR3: TGCGCCAGCAGCTCGGTATATGGGTTAACCTACACCTTC.

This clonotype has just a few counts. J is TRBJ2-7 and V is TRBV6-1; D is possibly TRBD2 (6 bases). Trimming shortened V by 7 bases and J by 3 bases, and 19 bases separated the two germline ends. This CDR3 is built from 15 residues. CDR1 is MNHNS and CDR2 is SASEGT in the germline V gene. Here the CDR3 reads CASNLGSGGDYEQYF. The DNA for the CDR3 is TGTGCCAGCAACTTAGGGTCCGGCGGGGACTACGAGCAGTACTTC.

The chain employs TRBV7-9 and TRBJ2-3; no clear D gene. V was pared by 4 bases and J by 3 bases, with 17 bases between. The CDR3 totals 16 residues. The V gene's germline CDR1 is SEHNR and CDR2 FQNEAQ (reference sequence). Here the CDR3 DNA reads TGTGCCAGCAGCTCCCCCGGTAGCCGGAGAACAGATACGCAGTATTTT. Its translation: CASSSPGSRRTDTQYF.

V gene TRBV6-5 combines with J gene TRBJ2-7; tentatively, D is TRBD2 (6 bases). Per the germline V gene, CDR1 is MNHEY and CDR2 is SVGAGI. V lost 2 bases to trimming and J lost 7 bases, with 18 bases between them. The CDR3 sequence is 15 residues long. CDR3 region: CASSYRDSSYNEQYF. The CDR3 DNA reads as TGTGCCAGCAGTTACCGGGACTCTTCCTACAATGAGCAGTACTTC.

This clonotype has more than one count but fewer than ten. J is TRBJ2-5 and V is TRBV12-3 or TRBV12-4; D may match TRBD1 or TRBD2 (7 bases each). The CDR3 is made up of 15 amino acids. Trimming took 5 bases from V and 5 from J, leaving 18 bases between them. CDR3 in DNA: TGTGCCAGCAGTCAAACAGGGGAGGGTAGGGAGACCCAGTACTTC. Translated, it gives CASSQTGEGRETQYF.

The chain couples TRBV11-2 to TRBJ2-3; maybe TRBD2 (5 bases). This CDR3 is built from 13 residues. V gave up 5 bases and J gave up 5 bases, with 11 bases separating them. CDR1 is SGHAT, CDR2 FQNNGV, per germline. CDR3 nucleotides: TGTGCCAGCAGCATTGGACTGAGAGATACGCAGTATTTT. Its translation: CASSIGLRDTQYF.

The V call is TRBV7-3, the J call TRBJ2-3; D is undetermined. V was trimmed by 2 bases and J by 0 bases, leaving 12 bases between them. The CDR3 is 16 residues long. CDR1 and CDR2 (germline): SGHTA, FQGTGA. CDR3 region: CASSLSSASSTDTQYF. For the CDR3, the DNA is TGTGCCAGCAGCTTATCGTCCGCGTCTAGCACAGATACGCAGTATTTT. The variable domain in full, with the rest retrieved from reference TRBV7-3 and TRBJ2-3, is GAGVSQTPSNKVTEKGKYVELRCDPISGHTALYWYRQSLGQGPEFLIYFQGTGAADDSGLPNDRFFAVRPEGSVSTLKIQRTERGDSAVYLCASSLSSASSTDTQYFGPGTRLTVL.

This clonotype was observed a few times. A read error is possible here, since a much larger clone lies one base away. The CDR3 sequence: CASRTGTGNYNEQFF. In nucleotides, the CDR3 is TGTGCCAGCAGAACCGGGACAGGGAACTACAATGAGCAGTTCTTC. This sequence joins TRBV12-3 or TRBV12-4 and TRBJ2-1; 9 bases fit TRBD1. The J segment lost 3 bases and the V segment lost 6 bases, leaving 6 bases of the junction unmatched. CDR3 length: 15 residues.

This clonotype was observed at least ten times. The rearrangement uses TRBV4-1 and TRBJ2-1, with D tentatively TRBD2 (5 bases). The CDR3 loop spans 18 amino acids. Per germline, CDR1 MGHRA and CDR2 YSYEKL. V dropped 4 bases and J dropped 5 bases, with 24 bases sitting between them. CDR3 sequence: CASSLEGWLSYGNNEQFF. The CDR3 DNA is TGCGCCAGCAGCCTCGAGGGTTGGCTTTCCTACGGGAACAATGAGCAGTTCTTC.

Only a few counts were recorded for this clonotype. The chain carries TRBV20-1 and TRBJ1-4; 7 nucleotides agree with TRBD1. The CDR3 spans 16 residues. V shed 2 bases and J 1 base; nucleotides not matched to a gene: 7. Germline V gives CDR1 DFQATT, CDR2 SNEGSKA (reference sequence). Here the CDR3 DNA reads TGCAGTGCTAGACCCATTCACAGGGGAACTAATGAAAAACTGTTTTTT. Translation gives CSARPIHRGTNEKLFF.

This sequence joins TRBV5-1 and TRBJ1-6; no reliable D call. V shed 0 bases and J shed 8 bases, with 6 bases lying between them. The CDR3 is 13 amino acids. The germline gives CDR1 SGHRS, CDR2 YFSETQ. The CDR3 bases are TGCGCCAGCAGCTTGGACAAGTATTCACCCCTCCACTTT. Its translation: CASSLDKYSPLHF. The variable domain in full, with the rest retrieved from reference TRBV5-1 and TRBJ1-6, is KAGVTQTPRYLIKTRGQQVTLSCSPISGHRSVSWYQQTPGQGLQFLFEYFSETQRNKGNFPGRFSGRQFSNSRSEMNVSTLELGDSALYLCASSLDKYSPLHFGNGTRLTVT.

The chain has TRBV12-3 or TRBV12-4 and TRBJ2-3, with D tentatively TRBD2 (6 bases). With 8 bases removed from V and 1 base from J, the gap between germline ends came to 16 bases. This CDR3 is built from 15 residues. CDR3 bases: TGTGCCAGCTACAGAGGGAGGCTCGGCACAGATACGCAGTATTTT. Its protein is CASYRGRLGTDTQYF.

Here the CDR3 DNA reads TGTGCCAGCCAGTCGTCTAAGACAACCTACGAGCAGTACTTC. Protein product: CASQSSKTTYEQYF. This rearrangement joins TRBV12-3 or TRBV12-4 to TRBJ2-7; the D is unclear. The V gene lost 8 bases and the J gene lost 2 bases, with 16 bases spanning the gap. The CDR3 sequence is 14 residues long.

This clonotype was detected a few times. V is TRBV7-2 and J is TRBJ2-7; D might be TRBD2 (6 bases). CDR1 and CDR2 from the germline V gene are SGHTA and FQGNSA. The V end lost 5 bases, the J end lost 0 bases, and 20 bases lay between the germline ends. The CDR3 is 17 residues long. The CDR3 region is CASSTSPGRRSSYEQYF. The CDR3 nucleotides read TGTGCCAGCAGCACTTCTCCAGGGAGGAGGAGCTCCTACGAGCAGTACTTC.

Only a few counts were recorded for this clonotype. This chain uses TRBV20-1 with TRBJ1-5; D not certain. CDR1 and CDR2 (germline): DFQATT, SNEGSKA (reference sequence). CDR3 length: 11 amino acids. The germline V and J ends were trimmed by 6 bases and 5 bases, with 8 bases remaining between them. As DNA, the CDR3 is TGCAGTGCGGGCAGCCATCAGCCCCAGCATTTT. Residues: CSAGSHQPQHF.

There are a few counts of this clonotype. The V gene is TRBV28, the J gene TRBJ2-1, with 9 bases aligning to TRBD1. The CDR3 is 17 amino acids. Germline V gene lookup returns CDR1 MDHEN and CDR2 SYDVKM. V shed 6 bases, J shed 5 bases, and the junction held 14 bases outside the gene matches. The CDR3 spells CASSSWDREHRDNEQFF. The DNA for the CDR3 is TGTGCCAGCAGCTCGTGGGACAGGGAACATAGGGACAATGAGCAGTTCTTC.

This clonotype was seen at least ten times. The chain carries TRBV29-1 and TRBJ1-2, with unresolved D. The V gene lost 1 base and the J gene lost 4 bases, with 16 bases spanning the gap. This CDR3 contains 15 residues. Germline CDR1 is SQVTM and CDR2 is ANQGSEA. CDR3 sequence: CSVEAGIETIYGYTF. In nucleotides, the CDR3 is TGCAGCGTTGAAGCCGGGATTGAAACTATCTATGGCTACACCTTC. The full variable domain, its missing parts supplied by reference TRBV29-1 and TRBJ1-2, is SAVISQKPSRDICQRGTSLTIQCQVDSQVTMMFWYRQQPGQSLTLIATANQGSEATYESGFVIDKFPISRPNLTFSTLTVSNMSPEDSSIYLCSVEAGIETIYGYTFGSGTRLTVV.

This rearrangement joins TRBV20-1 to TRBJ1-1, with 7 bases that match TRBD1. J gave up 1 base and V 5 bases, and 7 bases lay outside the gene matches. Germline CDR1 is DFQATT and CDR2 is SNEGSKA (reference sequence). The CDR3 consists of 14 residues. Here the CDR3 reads CSARGRTGNTEAFF. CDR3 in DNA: TGCAGTGCTCGCGGACGGACAGGGAACACTGAAGCTTTCTTT.

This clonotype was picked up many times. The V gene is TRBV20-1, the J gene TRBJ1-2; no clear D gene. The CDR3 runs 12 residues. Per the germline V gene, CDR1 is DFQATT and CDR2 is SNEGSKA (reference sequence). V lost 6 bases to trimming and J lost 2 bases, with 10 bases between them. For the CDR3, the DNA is TGCAGTGCCAAGACCGAGAACTATGGCTACACCTTC. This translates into CSAKTENYGYTF.

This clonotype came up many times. CDR3 region: CASSPWTGGNYGYTF. The CDR3 DNA follows: TGTGCCAGCAGCCCTTGGACAGGGGGGAACTATGGCTACACCTTC. The chain couples TRBV7-9 to TRBJ1-2; TRBD1 agrees at 10 bases. The germline CDR1 and CDR2 sequences are SEHNR and FQNEAQ (reference sequence). After removal of 5 bases from V and 2 bases from J, the junction contained 5 bases not matched to a gene. The CDR3 length is 15 residues.

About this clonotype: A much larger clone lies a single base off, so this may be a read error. The CDR3 DNA follows: TGCAGTGCCAGACAGGGGACAAACTCCTACGAGCAGTACTTC. It translates to CSARQGTNSYEQYF. The chain is built from TRBV20-1 and TRBJ2-7, with 8 bases matching TRBD1. Trimming cost V 6 bases and J 0 bases; bases outside gene matches: 7. The CDR3 extends over 14 amino acids. Germline CDR1 DFQATT, CDR2 SNEGSKA (reference sequence).